What follows describes a single T cell receptor (beta chain). What it recognizes is unknown. Two oligonucleotides, mixed equimolar, formed the beta constant-region primer covering TRBC1 and TRBC2. Four rounds of PCR amplified the ligated cDNA using nested alpha and beta constant-region primers plus SP2. A single record per CDR3 protein comes from TCRdb applying MiXCR to the UMI-ligation and nested PCR reads. Seen here are 98,000 or so distinct CDR3 sequences, approximately 10% observed once, and the top ten hold around 0.13%. The CDR3 spans 13 residues. The V end lost 8 bases, the J end lost 7 bases, and 15 bases lay between the germline ends. The data were taken from a study of naive and memory T cell subsets. CMV status came from CD4+ T cell IFNgamma after overnight CMV lysate stimulation of fresh PBMCs. General study points: In naive cells, over 90% of TCR sequences were seen only once. From naive to CM, EM and EMRA, diversity decreased and Gini increased. A few larger clonotypes appeared in naive repertoires, especially CD8, possibly memory cells re-expressing CD45RA.

V and J are TRBV12-3 or TRBV12-4 and TRBJ2-1; perhaps TRBD1 as D (6 bases). The clonotype comes from a human donor in good health. Material: naive CD4+ T cells from blood. The CDR3 DNA is TGTGCCAGCCTACAGGGTCCAACAAATGAGCAGTTCTTC. Its translation: CASLQGPTNEQFF.